The clone carrying this T cell receptor (beta chain) has a count of ten or more. What it binds is unknown. This sample was taken from a study of identical twins. Whole-study findings and limits: High-abundance cord blood beta clonotypes had fewer insertions; memory repertoires showed none.

One entry per CDR3 protein, called by TCRdb with MiXCR from the 5' RACE reads. The sample contains 640,000 or so distinct CDR3 sequences, approximately 6% of which appear only once. V was shortened by 2 bases and J by 3 bases, with 12 bases between the two germline ends. The CDR3 runs 14 residues. The V gene's germline CDR1 is SGHKS and CDR2 YYEKEE (reference sequence). Sequencing was done on a sample of naive T cells sorted from blood. J is TRBJ2-7 and V is TRBV5-5; a possible D gene is TRBD1 (7 bases). This sequence was found in a man aged 18-30 years in good health. The CDR3 here is CASSFRGVGYEQYF. The CDR3, as DNA: TGTGCCAGCAGCTTCAGGGGGGTCGGCTACGAGCAGTACTTC.